These 5 T cell receptor beta chains were all obtained from the same sample, sequenced in a study of identical twins. MiXCR, applied by TCRdb to the 5' RACE reads, yields one record per CDR3 protein. The data contain roughly 280,000 distinct CDR3 sequences, 8.5% to 9.5% of them singletons. These data are also associated with another study on yellow fever vaccine responses in identical twins.

Specimen: CD8+ T cells sorted from blood. The receptor source for this set is a woman aged 18-29 years in good health.

This clonotype appeared a few times. The chain is built from TRBV6-2 or TRBV6-3 and TRBJ2-1, with 12 bases matching TRBD2. This CDR3 is built from 16 residues. V lost 2 bases, J lost 9 bases, and 8 bases stayed unmatched. Germline CDR1 is MNHEY and CDR2 is SVGEGT. Written as DNA, the CDR3 is TGTGCCAGCAGTTACCTGGCTAGCGGGAGGGAGGTTGAGCAGTTCTTC. Protein product: CASSYLASGREVEQFF.

This clonotype was recorded at least ten times. The J gene is TRBJ2-1, the V gene TRBV7-9; D perhaps matches TRBD1 (7 bases). Trimming shortened V by 1 base and J by 4 bases, and 14 bases separated the two germline ends. Germline V gene lookup returns CDR1 SEHNR and CDR2 FQNEAQ (reference sequence). This CDR3 comprises 16 residues. CDR3 amino acids: CASSLGGGGKYNEQFF. The CDR3 nucleotides are TGTGCCAGCAGCTTAGGTGGAGGGGGCAAGTACAATGAGCAGTTCTTC.

This clonotype came up many times. This chain joins TRBV27 and TRBJ2-5, with D tentatively TRBD1 or TRBD2 (5 bases each). The CDR3 spans 14 residues. Germline CDR1 is MNHEY and CDR2 is SMNVEV (reference sequence). V was pared by 5 bases and J by 1 base, with 11 bases between. The CDR3 loop reads CASSHWGSQETQYF. CDR3 nucleotides: TGTGCCAGCAGTCACTGGGGGTCCCAAGAGACCCAGTACTTC.

V usage is TRBV5-6 and J usage is TRBJ2-7, with 7 positions matching TRBD1. The CDR3 totals 16 residues. Germline loops: CDR1 SGHDT, CDR2 YYEEEE. V lost 0 bases, J lost 5 bases, and 11 bases stayed unmatched. In nucleotides, the CDR3 is TGTGCCAGCAGCTTGGTAAAGGGGGCGGATTCTCACGAGCAGTACTTC. Its protein is CASSLVKGADSHEQYF.

This clonotype was detected ten times or more. V gene TRBV7-2 combines with J gene TRBJ2-2; tentatively, D is TRBD2 (5 bases). Germline V gene sequence: CDR1 SGHTA, CDR2 FQGNSA. Trimming left V 8 bases short and J 1 base short, with 11 bases between. The CDR3 extends over 14 amino acids. CDR3 loop: CASGEMLNTGELFF. Here the CDR3 DNA reads TGTGCCAGCGGGGAGATGCTGAACACCGGGGAGCTGTTTTTT.